These T cell receptor beta chains were read from a single sample in a study of T-cell reconstitution after alpha-beta-depleted transplantation in children. TCRdb called the PCR reads again in MiXCR, with one record for every CDR3 protein. The sample contains approximately 590,000 distinct CDR3 sequences, 8% to 11% of which appear only once. This specimen was PBMCs from the stem cell graft donor, taken from the stem cell graft. Every receptor here comes from a human donor who donated a stem cell graft to a child with acute myeloid leukemia. The CDR3 runs from the conserved cysteine through the conserved F or W. The D gene is left open where the match is weak. The size entry is marked missing in some rows and otherwise reads once, few, many or a size class.

j_call	d_call	v_call	cdr3_length	clone_size	cdr3_aa	cdr3_nt
TRBJ2-3	.	TRBV6-5	15	.	CASSYSGTTPDTQYF	TGTGCCAGCAGTTACTCAGGGACAACCCCAGATACGCAGTATTTT
TRBJ2-5	.	TRBV7-9	14	many	CASSSLQGSETQYF	TGTGCCAGCAGCTCACTCCAGGGGTCGGAGACCCAGTACTTC
TRBJ2-7	.	TRBV20-1	13	few	CSAGPGAPHEQYF	TGCAGCGCCGGTCCTGGGGCGCCGCACGAGCAGTACTTC
TRBJ2-5	TRBD2	TRBV29-1	16	few	CSVEEVSGRAVETQYF	TGCAGCGTTGAAGAGGTTAGCGGGAGGGCCGTAGAGACCCAGTACTTC
TRBJ2-2	.	TRBV11-2	16	few	CASSLLLASNTGELFF	TGTGCCAGCAGCTTACTTCTAGCGTCGAACACCGGGGAGCTGTTTTTT
TRBJ2-1	.	TRBV20-1	15	.	CSASPGGGLYNEQFF	TGCAGTGCTAGTCCCGGAGGGGGACTCTACAATGAGCAGTTCTTC
TRBJ2-5	.	TRBV6-2/TRBV6-3	10	.	CASSYPTQYF	TGTGCCAGCAGTTACCCGACCCAGTACTTC
TRBJ2-1	TRBD1	TRBV2	18	few	CASSALDPDRGSYNEQFF	TGTGCCAGCAGTGCACTAGACCCGGACAGGGGGTCCTACAATGAGCAGTTCTTC
TRBJ2-7	TRBD2	TRBV7-2	16	many	CASSPGLAGTSYEQYF	TGTGCCAGCAGCCCCGGACTAGCGGGAACCTCCTACGAGCAGTACTTC
TRBJ2-3	TRBD1	TRBV27	15	.	CASSSWTGESDTQYF	TGTGCCAGCAGTTCATGGACAGGGGAGTCAGATACGCAGTATTTT
TRBJ1-6	.	TRBV27	14	many	CASSFQGNNSPLHF	TGTGCCAGCAGTTTCCAGGGGAATAATTCACCCCTCCACTTT
TRBJ2-2	TRBD1	TRBV15	14	many	CATSGTANTGELFF	TGTGCCACCAGTGGGACAGCGAACACCGGGGAGCTGTTTTTT
TRBJ2-6	.	TRBV2	16	.	CASSLGRLTGANVLTF	TGTGCCAGCAGCTTGGGGCGCTTGACTGGGGCCAACGTCCTGACTTTC
TRBJ1-6	.	TRBV2	14	.	CASSEILRESPLHF	TGTGCCAGCAGTGAAATACTCCGGGAATCACCCCTCCACTTT
TRBJ2-1	TRBD2	TRBV13	14	many	CASSSTSGRSEQFF	TGTGCCAGCAGCTCAACTAGCGGGAGGAGTGAGCAGTTCTTC
TRBJ1-2	TRBD1	TRBV24-1	15	.	CATSDPGQGDYGYTF	TGTGCCACCAGTGACCCAGGACAGGGGGACTATGGCTACACCTTC
TRBJ1-2	.	TRBV2	15	.	CASSERSTVNYGYTF	TGTGCCAGCAGTGAACGTTCGACAGTAAACTATGGCTACACCTTC
TRBJ2-6	TRBD1	TRBV20-1	16	few	CSATDRGHSGANVLTF	TGCAGTGCCACGGACAGGGGGCACTCTGGGGCCAACGTCCTGACTTTC
TRBJ1-1	.	TRBV6-5	14	many	CASRPTGFNTEAFF	TGTGCCAGCAGACCGACAGGTTTTAACACTGAAGCTTTCTTT
TRBJ2-1	.	TRBV20-1	13	.	CSAVTGGVDEQFF	TGCAGTGCCGTGACAGGCGGGGTTGATGAGCAGTTCTTC
TRBJ2-3	.	TRBV20-1	18	.	CSVTLGAGLISSTDTQYF	TGCAGTGTTACCCTCGGAGCGGGCCTCATATCTAGCACAGATACGCAGTATTTT
TRBJ2-7	TRBD2	TRBV5-5	14	few	CASSSGGSNNEQYF	TGTGCCAGCAGCTCCGGCGGGAGTAATAACGAGCAGTACTTC
TRBJ2-7	.	TRBV6-5	14	.	CASSSPGLLYEQYF	TGTGCCAGCAGTTCTCCGGGACTCCTCTACGAGCAGTACTTC
TRBJ2-3	.	TRBV7-2	16	few	CASSLSGGGLGDTQYF	TGTGCCAGCAGCTTATCAGGGGGAGGCCTGGGAGATACGCAGTATTTT
TRBJ1-2	.	TRBV9	18	few	CASSAGLPLQTLNYGYTF	TGTGCCAGCAGCGCCGGGCTCCCTTTGCAGACACTTAACTATGGCTACACCTTC
TRBJ1-6	.	TRBV12-3/TRBV12-4	14	few	CASSNGQNNSPLHF	TGTGCCAGCAGTAATGGACAGAATAATTCACCCCTCCACTTT
TRBJ1-2	.	TRBV18	13	.	CASSPLADYGYTF	TGTGCCAGCTCACCATTGGCAGACTATGGCTACACCTTC
TRBJ2-5	.	TRBV25-1	13	few	CASTLGRQETQYF	TGTGCCAGCACCCTGGGACGGCAAGAGACCCAGTACTTC
TRBJ1-1	.	TRBV12-3/TRBV12-4	13	many	CASRPRRVGEAFF	TGTGCCAGCAGACCTCGGAGGGTTGGTGAAGCTTTCTTT
TRBJ2-5	TRBD2	TRBV14	14	.	CASRTSGSQETQYF	TGTGCCAGTCGGACTAGCGGGAGTCAAGAGACCCAGTACTTC
TRBJ2-7	.	TRBV7-2	14	few	CASSSEAGAGEQYF	TGTGCCAGCAGCTCAGAGGCTGGCGCGGGGGAGCAGTACTTC
TRBJ1-5	TRBD1	TRBV6-1	14	few	CASSPWDRDQPQHF	TGTGCCAGCAGTCCTTGGGACAGGGATCAGCCCCAGCATTTT
TRBJ2-4	TRBD1	TRBV7-2	14	.	CASSLTGGENIQYF	TGTGCCAGCAGCTTGACAGGGGGGGAAAACATTCAGTACTTC
TRBJ2-3	.	TRBV20-1	14	few	CSASPLWGTDTQYF	TGCAGTGCTAGTCCCCTGTGGGGCACAGATACGCAGTATTTT
TRBJ1-6	TRBD1	TRBV3-1	16	many	CASSQSYRGHNSPLHF	TGTGCCAGCAGCCAAAGCTACAGGGGGCATAATTCACCCCTCCACTTT
TRBJ2-7	.	TRBV6-5	15	many	CASSYSGGGPYEQYF	TGTGCCAGCAGTTACTCGGGTGGGGGTCCCTACGAGCAGTACTTC
TRBJ2-2	.	TRBV2	15	few	CAGLRGTQNTGELFF	TGTGCCGGATTGCGGGGCACTCAGAACACCGGGGAGCTGTTTTTT
TRBJ2-2	TRBD2	TRBV5-1	16	few	CASSLRTSTDTGELFF	TGCGCCAGCAGCTTAAGGACTAGCACAGACACCGGGGAGCTGTTTTTT
TRBJ2-5	TRBD1	TRBV2	13	few	CASGGQTQETQYF	TGTGCCAGTGGGGGACAGACCCAAGAGACCCAGTACTTC
TRBJ1-4	TRBD1	TRBV12-3/TRBV12-4	14	few	CASSLNNRGSGLFF	TGTGCCAGCAGTTTAAATAACAGGGGTAGTGGGCTGTTTTTT
TRBJ1-1	TRBD1	TRBV14	15	.	CASSRDRVSVTEAFF	TGTGCCAGCAGCCGGGACAGGGTGTCGGTCACTGAAGCTTTCTTT
TRBJ1-2	TRBD1	TRBV12-3/TRBV12-4	14	many	CASSLGQGLHGYTF	TGTGCCAGCAGTTTAGGACAGGGGTTACATGGCTACACCTTC
TRBJ1-1	.	TRBV20-1	14	few	CSARDQGWITEAFF	TGCAGTGCTAGAGATCAGGGTTGGATCACTGAAGCTTTCTTT
TRBJ2-6	TRBD1	TRBV28	16	many	CASSLGQISGANVLTF	TGTGCCAGCAGTTTGGGACAGATATCTGGGGCCAACGTCCTGACTTTC
TRBJ2-7	TRBD2	TRBV28	15	few	CASSSRTSGRVEQYF	TGTGCCAGCAGTTCCCGGACTAGCGGGAGGGTCGAGCAGTACTTC
TRBJ1-2	.	TRBV20-1	16	few	CSADPVRNRANYGYTF	TGCAGTGCCGATCCAGTTAGGAACAGGGCGAACTATGGCTACACCTTC
TRBJ1-2	TRBD1	TRBV27	16	few	CASSYGGQELNYGYTF	TGTGCCAGCAGTTATGGGGGACAGGAACTCAACTATGGCTACACCTTC
TRBJ2-7	TRBD2	TRBV2	16	many	CASSDTTSGILNEQYF	TGTGCCAGCAGTGATACTACTAGCGGGATTCTCAACGAGCAGTACTTC
TRBJ2-1	.	TRBV20-1	16	few	CSAFVTSSSSYNEQFF	TGCAGTGCTTTCGTTACTAGCTCCAGCTCCTACAATGAGCAGTTCTTC
TRBJ1-1	.	TRBV20-1	12	.	CSANFLNTEAFF	TGCAGTGCTAATTTCCTAAACACTGAAGCTTTCTTT
TRBJ2-5	TRBD2	TRBV28	16	once	CANRRPREGPQETQYF	TGTGCCAACAGGCGCCCGCGGGAGGGCCCTCAAGAGACCCAGTACTTC
TRBJ1-1	.	TRBV18	14	.	CASSLRAMNTEAFF	TGTGCCAGCTCCCTTCGTGCCATGAACACTGAAGCTTTCTTT
TRBJ1-6	.	TRBV19	15	.	CASRRWGSYNSPLHF	TGTGCCAGTAGACGATGGGGCTCCTATAATTCACCCCTCCACTTT
TRBJ2-5	.	TRBV9	15	few	CASSRDRRGVETQYF	TGTGCCAGCAGCCGCGATCGGAGGGGGGTGGAGACCCAGTACTTC
TRBJ2-1	.	TRBV29-1	13	few	CSGGQDSYNEQFF	TGCAGCGGCGGGCAGGATTCTTACAATGAGCAGTTCTTC
TRBJ2-7	TRBD1	TRBV28	15	.	CASSQAWGQGYEQYF	TGTGCCAGCAGCCAGGCGTGGGGACAGGGCTACGAGCAGTACTTC